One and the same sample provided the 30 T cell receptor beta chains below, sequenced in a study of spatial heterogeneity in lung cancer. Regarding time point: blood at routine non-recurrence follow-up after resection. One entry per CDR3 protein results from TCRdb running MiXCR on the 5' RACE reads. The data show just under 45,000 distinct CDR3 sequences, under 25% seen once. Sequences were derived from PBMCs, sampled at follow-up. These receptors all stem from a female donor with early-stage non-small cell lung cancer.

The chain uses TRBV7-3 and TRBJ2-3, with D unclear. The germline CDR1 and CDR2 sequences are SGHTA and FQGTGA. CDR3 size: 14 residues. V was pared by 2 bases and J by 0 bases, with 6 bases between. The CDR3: CASSLQSSTDTQYF. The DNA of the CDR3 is TGTGCCAGCAGCTTACAGTCTAGCACAGATACGCAGTATTTT.

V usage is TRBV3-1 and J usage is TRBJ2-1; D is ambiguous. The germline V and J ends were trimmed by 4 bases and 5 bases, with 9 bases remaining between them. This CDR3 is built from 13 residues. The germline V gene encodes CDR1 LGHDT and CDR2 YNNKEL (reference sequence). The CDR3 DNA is TGTGCCAGCAGCCCCGAATACCACAATGAGCAGTTCTTC. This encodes CASSPEYHNEQFF.

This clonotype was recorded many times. This CDR3 is CASSLRLAGGETQYF. Here the CDR3 DNA reads TGTGCCAGCAGCTTGCGCCTAGCGGGGGGAGAGACCCAGTACTTC. The V call is TRBV5-6, the J call TRBJ2-5; 11 bases line up with TRBD2. After removal of 1 base from V and 4 bases from J, the junction contained 3 bases not matched to a gene. The CDR3 totals 15 residues. Germline V gene data show CDR1 as SGHDT and CDR2 as YYEEEE.

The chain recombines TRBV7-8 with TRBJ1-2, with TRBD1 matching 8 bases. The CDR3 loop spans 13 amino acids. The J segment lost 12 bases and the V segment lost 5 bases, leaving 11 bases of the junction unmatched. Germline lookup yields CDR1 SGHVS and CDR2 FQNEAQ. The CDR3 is CASSLLDTGGHTF. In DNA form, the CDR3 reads TGTGCCAGCAGCCTTTTAGATACAGGGGGGCACACCTTC.

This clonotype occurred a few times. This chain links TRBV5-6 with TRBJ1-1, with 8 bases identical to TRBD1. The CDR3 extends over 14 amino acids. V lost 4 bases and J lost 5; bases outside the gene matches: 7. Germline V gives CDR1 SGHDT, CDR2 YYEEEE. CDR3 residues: CASSTNRGRTEAFF. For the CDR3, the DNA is TGTGCCAGCAGCACCAACAGGGGGAGGACTGAAGCTTTCTTT.

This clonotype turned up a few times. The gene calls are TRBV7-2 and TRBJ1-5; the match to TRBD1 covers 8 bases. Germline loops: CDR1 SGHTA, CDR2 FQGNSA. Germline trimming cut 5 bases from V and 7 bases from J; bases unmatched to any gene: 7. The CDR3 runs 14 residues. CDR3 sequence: CASSPGGEWQPQHF. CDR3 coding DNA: TGTGCCAGCAGCCCAGGGGGCGAGTGGCAGCCCCAGCATTTT.

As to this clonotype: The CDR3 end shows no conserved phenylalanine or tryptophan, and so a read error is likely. The CDR3 is CASSLAEGLGLQNEKLFY. The CDR3 DNA follows: TGCGCCAGCAGCTTGGCCGAAGGACTTGGCCTGCAAAATGAAAAACTGTTTTAT. The chain uses TRBV5-1 and TRBJ1-4; no clear D gene. The CDR3 loop spans 18 amino acids. V lost 0 bases and J lost 5, with 20 bases in between. From germline, CDR1 is SGHRS and CDR2 YFSETQ.

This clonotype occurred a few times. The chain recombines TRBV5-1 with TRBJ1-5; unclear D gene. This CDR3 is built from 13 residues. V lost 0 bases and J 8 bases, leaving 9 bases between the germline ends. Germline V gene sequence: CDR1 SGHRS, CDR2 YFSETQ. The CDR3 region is CASSLGAAEPQHF. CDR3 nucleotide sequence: TGCGCCAGCAGCTTGGGAGCCGCCGAGCCCCAGCATTTT. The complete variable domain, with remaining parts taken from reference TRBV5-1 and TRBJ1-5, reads KAGVTQTPRYLIKTRGQQVTLSCSPISGHRSVSWYQQTPGQGLQFLFEYFSETQRNKGNFPGRFSGRQFSNSRSEMNVSTLELGDSALYLCASSLGAAEPQHFGDGTRLSIL.

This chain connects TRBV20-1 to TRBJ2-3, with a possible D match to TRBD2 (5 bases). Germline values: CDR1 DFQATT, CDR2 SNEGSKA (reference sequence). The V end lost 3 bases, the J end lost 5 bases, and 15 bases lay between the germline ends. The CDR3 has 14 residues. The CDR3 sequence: CSASGLEWGDTQYF. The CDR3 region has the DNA TGCAGTGCTAGTGGACTCGAATGGGGAGATACGCAGTATTTT.

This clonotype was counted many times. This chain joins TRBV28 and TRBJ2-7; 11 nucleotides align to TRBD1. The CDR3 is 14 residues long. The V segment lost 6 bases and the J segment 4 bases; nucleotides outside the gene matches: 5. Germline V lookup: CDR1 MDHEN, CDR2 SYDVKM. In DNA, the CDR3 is TGTGCCAGCAGAACGGACAGGGGGCTGTACGAGCAGTACTTC. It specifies CASRTDRGLYEQYF.

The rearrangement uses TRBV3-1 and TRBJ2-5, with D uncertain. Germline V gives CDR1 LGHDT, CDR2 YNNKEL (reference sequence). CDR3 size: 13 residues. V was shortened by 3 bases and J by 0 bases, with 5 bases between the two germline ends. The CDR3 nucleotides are TGTGCCAGCAGCCACGAGTACCAAGAGACCCAGTACTTC. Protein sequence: CASSHEYQETQYF.

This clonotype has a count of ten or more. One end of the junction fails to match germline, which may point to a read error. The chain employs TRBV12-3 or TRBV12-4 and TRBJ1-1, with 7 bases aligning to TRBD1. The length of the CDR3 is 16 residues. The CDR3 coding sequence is TGTGCCAGCAGTTTACCCCCCGACAGGGTGAAAACTGAAGCTTTCTTT. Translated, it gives CASSLPPDRVKTEAFF.

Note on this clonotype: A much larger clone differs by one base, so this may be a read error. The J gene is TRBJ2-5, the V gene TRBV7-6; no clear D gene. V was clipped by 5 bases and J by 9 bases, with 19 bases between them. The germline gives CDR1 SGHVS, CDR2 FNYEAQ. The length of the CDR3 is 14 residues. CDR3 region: CASSTPQLPWAQYF. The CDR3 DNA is TGTGCCAGCAGCACCCCACAGCTCCCGTGGGCCCAGTACTTC.

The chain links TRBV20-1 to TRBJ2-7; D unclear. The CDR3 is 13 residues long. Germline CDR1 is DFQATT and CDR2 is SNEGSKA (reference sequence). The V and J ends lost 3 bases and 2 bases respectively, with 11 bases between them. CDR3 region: CSASPTATYEQYF. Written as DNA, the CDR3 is TGCAGTGCTAGCCCTACAGCTACCTACGAGCAGTACTTC.

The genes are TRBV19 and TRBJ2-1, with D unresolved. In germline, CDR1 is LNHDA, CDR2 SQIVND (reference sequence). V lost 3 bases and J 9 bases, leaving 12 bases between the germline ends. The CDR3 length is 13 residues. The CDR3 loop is CASSIPLLGEQFF. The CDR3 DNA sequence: TGTGCCAGTAGTATCCCCCTCCTTGGTGAGCAGTTCTTC.

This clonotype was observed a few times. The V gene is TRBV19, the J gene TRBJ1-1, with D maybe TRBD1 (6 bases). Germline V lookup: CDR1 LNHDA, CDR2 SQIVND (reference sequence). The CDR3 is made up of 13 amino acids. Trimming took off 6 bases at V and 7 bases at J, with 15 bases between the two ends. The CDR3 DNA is TGTGCCAGTAGCTCCTTCGGGACACTTGAAGCTTTCTTT. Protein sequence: CASSSFGTLEAFF.

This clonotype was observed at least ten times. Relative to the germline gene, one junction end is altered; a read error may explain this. CDR3 nucleotides: TGTGCCAGCAGTCCCGACAGGCGGAGGGGCTATACCTTC. Amino acids: CASSPDRRRGYTF. J is TRBJ1-2 and V is TRBV27; the D gene is possibly TRBD1 (6 bases). The germline V gene encodes CDR1 MNHEY and CDR2 SMNVEV (reference sequence). The CDR3 runs to 13 residues.

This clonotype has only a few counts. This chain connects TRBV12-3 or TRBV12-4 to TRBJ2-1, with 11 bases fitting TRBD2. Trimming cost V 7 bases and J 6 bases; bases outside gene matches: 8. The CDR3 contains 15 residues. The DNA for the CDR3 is TGTGCCAGCACCCTAGGTACTAGCGGGAGCAATGAGCAGTTCTTC. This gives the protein CASTLGTSGSNEQFF.

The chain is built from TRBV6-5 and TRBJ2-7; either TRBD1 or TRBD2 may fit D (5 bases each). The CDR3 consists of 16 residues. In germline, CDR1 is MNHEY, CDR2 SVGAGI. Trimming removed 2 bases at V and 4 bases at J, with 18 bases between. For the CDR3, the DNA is TGTGCCAGCAGTTACCAACAAGGGTCGGGGCTTTACGAGCAGTACTTC. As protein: CASSYQQGSGLYEQYF.

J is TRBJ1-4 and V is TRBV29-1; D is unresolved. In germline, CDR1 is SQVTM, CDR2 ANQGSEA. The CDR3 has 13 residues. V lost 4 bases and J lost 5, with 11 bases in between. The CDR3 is CSVGRRRNEKLFF. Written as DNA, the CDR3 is TGCAGCGTTGGGCGCCGAAGAAATGAAAAACTGTTTTTT.

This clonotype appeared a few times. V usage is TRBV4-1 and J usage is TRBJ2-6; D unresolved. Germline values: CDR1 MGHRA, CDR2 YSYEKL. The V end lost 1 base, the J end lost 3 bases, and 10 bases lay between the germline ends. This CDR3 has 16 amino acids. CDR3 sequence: CASSQVTFSGANVLTF. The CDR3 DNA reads TGCGCCAGCAGCCAAGTTACCTTCAGTGGGGCCAACGTCCTGACTTTC.

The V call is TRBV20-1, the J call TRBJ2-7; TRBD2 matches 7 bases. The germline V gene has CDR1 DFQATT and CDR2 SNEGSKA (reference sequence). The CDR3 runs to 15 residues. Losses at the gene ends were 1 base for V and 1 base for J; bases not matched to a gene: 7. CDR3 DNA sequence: TGCAGTGCTAGAGTTGGGAGGGTAGGGTCCTACGAGCAGTACTTC. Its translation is CSARVGRVGSYEQYF.

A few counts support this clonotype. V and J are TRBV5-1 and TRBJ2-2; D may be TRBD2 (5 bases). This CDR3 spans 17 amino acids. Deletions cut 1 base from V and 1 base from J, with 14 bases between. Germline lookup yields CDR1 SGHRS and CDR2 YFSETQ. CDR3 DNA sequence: TGCGCCAGCAGCTTGTTCACGCTAGCCGAGAACACCGGGGAGCTGTTTTTT. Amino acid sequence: CASSLFTLAENTGELFF.

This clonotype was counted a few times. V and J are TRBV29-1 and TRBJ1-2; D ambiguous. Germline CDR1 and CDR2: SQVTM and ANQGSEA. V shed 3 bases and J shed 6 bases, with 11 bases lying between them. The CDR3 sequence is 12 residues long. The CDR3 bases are TGCAGCGTTGACAAGGAAACAAATGGCTACACCTTC. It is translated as CSVDKETNGYTF.

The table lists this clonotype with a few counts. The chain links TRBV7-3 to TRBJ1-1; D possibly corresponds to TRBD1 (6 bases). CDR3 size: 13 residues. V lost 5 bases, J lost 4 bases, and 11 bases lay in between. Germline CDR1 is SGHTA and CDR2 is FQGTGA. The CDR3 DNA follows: TGTGCCAGCAGCCAGGAGGGGGGCACTGAAGCTTTCTTT. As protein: CASSQEGGTEAFF. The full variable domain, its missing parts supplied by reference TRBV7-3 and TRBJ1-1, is GAGVSQTPSNKVTEKGKYVELRCDPISGHTALYWYRQSLGQGPEFLIYFQGTGAADDSGLPNDRFFAVRPEGSVSTLKIQRTERGDSAVYLCASSQEGGTEAFFGQGTRLTVV.

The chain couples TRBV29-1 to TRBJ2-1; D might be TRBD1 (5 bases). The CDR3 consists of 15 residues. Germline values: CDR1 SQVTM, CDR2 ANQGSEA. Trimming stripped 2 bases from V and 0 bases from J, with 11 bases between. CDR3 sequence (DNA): TGCAGCGTTGAACTCAGGGAAAGCTCCTACAATGAGCAGTTCTTC. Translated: CSVELRESSYNEQFF.

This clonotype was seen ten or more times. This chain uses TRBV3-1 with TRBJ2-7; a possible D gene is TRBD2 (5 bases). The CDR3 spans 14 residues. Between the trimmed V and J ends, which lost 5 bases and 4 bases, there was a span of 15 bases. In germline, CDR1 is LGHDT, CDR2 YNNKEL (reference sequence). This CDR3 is CASSGGSPSYEQYF. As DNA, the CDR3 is TGTGCCAGCAGCGGTGGGAGCCCCTCTTACGAGCAGTACTTC.

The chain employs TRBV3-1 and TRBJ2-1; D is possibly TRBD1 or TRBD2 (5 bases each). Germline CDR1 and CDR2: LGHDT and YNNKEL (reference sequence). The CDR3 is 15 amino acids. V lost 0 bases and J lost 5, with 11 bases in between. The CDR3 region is CASSQDTGTHNEQFF. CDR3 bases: TGTGCCAGCAGCCAAGATACTGGGACCCACAATGAGCAGTTCTTC.

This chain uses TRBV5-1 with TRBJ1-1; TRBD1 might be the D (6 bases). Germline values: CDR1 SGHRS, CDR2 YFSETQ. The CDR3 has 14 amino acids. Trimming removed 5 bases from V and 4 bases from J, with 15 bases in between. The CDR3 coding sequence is TGCGCCAGCAGTAGCTACAGGGCGGGCACTGAAGCTTTCTTT. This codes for CASSSYRAGTEAFF.

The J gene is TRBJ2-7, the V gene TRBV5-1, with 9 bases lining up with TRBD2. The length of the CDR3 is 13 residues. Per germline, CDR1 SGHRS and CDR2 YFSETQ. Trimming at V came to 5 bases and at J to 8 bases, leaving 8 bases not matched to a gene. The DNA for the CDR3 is TGCGCCAGCAGTCTTAGCGGGAGATCGAAGCAGTACTTC. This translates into CASSLSGRSKQYF. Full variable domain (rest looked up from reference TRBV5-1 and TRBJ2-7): KAGVTQTPRYLIKTRGQQVTLSCSPISGHRSVSWYQQTPGQGLQFLFEYFSETQRNKGNFPGRFSGRQFSNSRSEMNVSTLELGDSALYLCASSLSGRSKQYFGPGTRLTVT.